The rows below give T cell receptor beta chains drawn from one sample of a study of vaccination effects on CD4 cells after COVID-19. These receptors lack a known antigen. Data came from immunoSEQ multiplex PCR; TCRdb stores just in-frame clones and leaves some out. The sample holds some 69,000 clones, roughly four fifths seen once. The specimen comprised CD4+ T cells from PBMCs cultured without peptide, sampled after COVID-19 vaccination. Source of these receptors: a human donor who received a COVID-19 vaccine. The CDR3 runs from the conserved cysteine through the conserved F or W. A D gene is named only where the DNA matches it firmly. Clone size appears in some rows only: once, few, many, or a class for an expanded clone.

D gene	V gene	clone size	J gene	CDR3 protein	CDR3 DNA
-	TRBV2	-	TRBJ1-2	CASSDRRDGYGYTF	TGTGCCAGCAGTGATCGCAGGGACGGGTATGGCTACACCTTC
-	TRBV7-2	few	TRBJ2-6	CASRPLGGQLSGANVLTF	TGTGCCAGCCGCCCCCTCGGGGGACAACTCTCTGGGGCCAACGTCCTGACTTTC
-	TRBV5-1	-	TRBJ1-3	CASSFGTDGNTIYF	TGCGCCAGCAGCTTTGGGACCGATGGAAACACCATATATTTT
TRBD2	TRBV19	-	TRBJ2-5	CASSIGSGGRLETQYF	TGTGCCAGTAGTATTGGTAGCGGGGGGAGGCTAGAGACCCAGTACTTC
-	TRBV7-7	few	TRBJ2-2	CASSSGTNTGELFF	TGTGCCAGCAGCTCGGGGACTAACACCGGGGAGCTGTTTTTT
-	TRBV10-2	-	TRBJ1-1	CASSSGTGAPAVTEAFF	TGCGCCAGCAGCTCCGGGACTGGTGCTCCGGCGGTGACTGAAGCTTTCTTT
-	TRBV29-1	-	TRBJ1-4	CSVGLGEEKLFF	TGCAGCGTTGGCCTCGGGGAGGAAAAACTGTTTTTT
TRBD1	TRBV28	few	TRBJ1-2	CASRRTGTGTGYTF	TGTGCCAGCAGACGTACCGGGACAGGGACTGGCTACACCTTC
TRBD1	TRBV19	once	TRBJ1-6	CASSKGTGGRSPLHF	TGTGCCAGTAGTAAAGGGACAGGGGGTCGTTCACCCCTCCACTTT
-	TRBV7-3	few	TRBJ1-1	CASSTDMNTEAFF	TGTGCCAGCAGCACCGACATGAACACTGAAGCTTTCTTT
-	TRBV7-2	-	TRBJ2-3	CASSGRGMGTDTQYF	TGTGCCAGCAGTGGTCGGGGCATGGGCACAGATACGCAGTATTTT
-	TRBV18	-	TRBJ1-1	CASSPPGTNTEAFF	TGTGCCAGCTCACCACCAGGGACGAACACTGAAGCTTTCTTT
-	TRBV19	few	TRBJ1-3	CASRMGGSGADTIYF	TGTGCCAGTAGGATGGGGGGGTCGGGTGCCGACACCATATATTTT
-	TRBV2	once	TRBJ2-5	CASNPDGETQYF	TGTGCCAGCAATCCGGACGGGGAGACCCAGTACTTC
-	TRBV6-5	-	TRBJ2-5	CASSRYEGQETQYF	TGTGCCAGCAGTAGGTATGAGGGACAAGAGACCCAGTACTTC
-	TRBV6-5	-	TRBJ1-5	CASSSGRDNQPQHF	TGTGCCAGCAGTTCGGGCAGGGACAATCAGCCCCAGCATTTT
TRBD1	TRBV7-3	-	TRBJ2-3	CASSLTSGGDDTQYF	TGTGCCAGCAGCTTAACGTCAGGGGGCGATGATACGCAGTATTTT
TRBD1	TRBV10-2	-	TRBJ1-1	CASSTGVPNTEAFF	TGCGCCAGCAGCACAGGGGTTCCGAACACTGAAGCTTTCTTT
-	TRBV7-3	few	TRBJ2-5	CASSLAGAFQETQYF	TGTGCCAGCAGCTTAGCGGGGGCGTTCCAAGAGACCCAGTACTTC
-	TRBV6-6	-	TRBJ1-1	CASREVANTEAFF	TGTGCCAGCAGGGAGGTGGCGAACACTGAAGCTTTCTTT
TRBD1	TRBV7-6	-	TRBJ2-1	CASSSRQGNTYNEQFF	TGTGCCAGCAGCTCTAGACAGGGCAATACCTACAATGAGCAGTTCTTC
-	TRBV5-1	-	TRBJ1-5	CASSDGTYPNQPQHF	TGCGCCAGCAGCGACGGGACGTACCCAAATCAGCCCCAGCATTTT
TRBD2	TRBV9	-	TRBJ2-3	CASSVFGGSTDTQYF	TGTGCCAGCAGCGTATTCGGGGGGAGCACAGATACGCAGTATTTT
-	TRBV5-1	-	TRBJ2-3	CASSSTLGDTQYF	-
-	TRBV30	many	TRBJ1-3	CAWKTGGTSSSGNTIYF	TGTGCCTGGAAAACAGGAGGGACGTCGAGCTCTGGAAACACCATATATTTT
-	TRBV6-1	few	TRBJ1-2	CASRTRQDSYGYTF	TGTGCCAGCAGAACCCGACAGGATTCCTATGGCTACACCTTC
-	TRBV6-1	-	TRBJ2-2	CASSEGVSGTGELFF	TGTGCCAGCAGTGAAGGAGTAAGCGGCACCGGGGAGCTGTTTTTT
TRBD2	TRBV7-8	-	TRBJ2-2	CASSPAPSGGNGELFF	TGTGCCAGCAGCCCGGCGCCAAGCGGGGGTAACGGGGAGCTGTTTTTT
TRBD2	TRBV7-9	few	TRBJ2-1	CASSFSGGNEQFF	TGTGCCAGCAGCTTTAGCGGGGGGAATGAGCAGTTCTTC
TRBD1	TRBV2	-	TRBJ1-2	CASRRTGANYGYTF	TGTGCCAGCAGGAGGACAGGGGCGAACTATGGCTACACCTTC
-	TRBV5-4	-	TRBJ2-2	CASSLASTARTGELFF	TGTGCCAGCAGCTTGGCTTCGACAGCCCGAACCGGGGAGCTGTTTTTT
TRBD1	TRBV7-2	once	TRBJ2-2	CASSSGQTNTGELFF	TGTGCCAGCAGCTCGGGACAGACGAACACCGGGGAGCTGTTTTTT
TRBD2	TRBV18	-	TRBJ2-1	CASSTTSGGSSSYNEQFF	TGTGCCAGCTCAACGACTAGCGGGGGCTCGAGCTCCTACAATGAGCAGTTCTTC
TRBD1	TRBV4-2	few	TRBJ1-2	CASSQEDRAPGFGYTF	TGTGCCAGCAGCCAAGAGGACAGGGCGCCTGGCTTTGGCTACACCTTC
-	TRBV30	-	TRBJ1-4	CAWNRVVGEKLFF	TGTGCCTGGAACAGGGTGGTTGGCGAAAAACTGTTTTTT
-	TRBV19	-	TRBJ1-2	CASSLQTPSAGYTF	TGTGCCAGTAGTCTCCAGACCCCCTCGGCGGGCTACACCTTC
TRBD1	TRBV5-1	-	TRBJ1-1	CASSQRTGSTEAFF	TGCGCCAGCAGCCAAAGGACAGGGAGCACTGAAGCTTTCTTT
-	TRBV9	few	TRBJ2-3	CASSVDLPSTDTQYF	TGTGCCAGCAGCGTAGATCTTCCTAGCACAGATACGCAGTATTTT
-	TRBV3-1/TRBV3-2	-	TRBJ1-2	CASSRPGTQEGSYTF	TGTGCCAGCAGCCGCCCCGGGACGCAGGAAGGCAGCTACACCTTC
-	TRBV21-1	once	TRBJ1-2	CASSKVKGVYGYTF	TGTGCCAGCAGCAAAGTAAAAGGGGTCTATGGCTACACCTTC
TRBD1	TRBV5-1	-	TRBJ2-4	CASSLTGGLNIQYF	TGCGCCAGCAGCTTGACAGGGGGCCTAAACATTCAGTACTTC
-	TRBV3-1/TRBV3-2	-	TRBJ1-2	CASSPLQGRDKVGYGYTF	TGTGCCAGCAGCCCCCTTCAGGGCAGAGATAAAGTAGGCTATGGCTACACCTTC
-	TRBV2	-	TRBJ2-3	CASSEGGLADTQYF	TGTGCCAGCAGTGAGGGGGGACTGGCGGATACGCAGTATTTT
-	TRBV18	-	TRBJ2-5	CASSPTLGLSQETQYF	TGTGCCAGCTCACCAACTTTAGGGCTAAGCCAAGAGACCCAGTACTTC
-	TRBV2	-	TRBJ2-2	CASRLGLANTGELFF	TGTGCCAGCAGATTGGGACTGGCGAACACCGGGGAGCTGTTTTTT
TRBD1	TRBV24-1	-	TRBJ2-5	CATSGNTGTGVYETQYF	TGTGCCACCAGTGGCAACACCGGGACAGGGGTTTATGAGACCCAGTACTTC
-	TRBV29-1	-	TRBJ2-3	CSVQNYLTDTQYF	TGCAGCGTGCAGAATTACCTCACAGATACGCAGTATTTT
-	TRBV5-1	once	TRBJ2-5	CASSRLVGQLQETQYF	TGCGCCAGCAGCCGATTGGTAGGACAGCTCCAAGAGACCCAGTACTTC
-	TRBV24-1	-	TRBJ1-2	CATSDLKQGNYGYTF	TGTGCCACCAGTGATTTAAAACAGGGAAACTATGGCTACACCTTC
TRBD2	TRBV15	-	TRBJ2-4	CATSRVAGGKNIQYF	TGTGCCACCAGCAGAGTTGCGGGGGGAAAAAACATTCAGTACTTC
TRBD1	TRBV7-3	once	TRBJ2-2	CASSWGAGQGTGELFF	TGTGCCAGCAGCTGGGGGGCGGGACAGGGCACCGGGGAGCTGTTTTTT
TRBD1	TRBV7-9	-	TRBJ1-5	CASTDRGGQPQHF	TGTGCCAGCACCGACAGGGGAGGGCAGCCCCAGCATTTT
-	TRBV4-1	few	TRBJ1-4	CASSPSRATNEKLFF	TGCGCCAGCAGCCCTAGTAGGGCAACTAATGAAAAACTGTTTTTT
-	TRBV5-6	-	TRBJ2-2	CASSRTAGELFF	TGTGCCAGCAGCCGGACTGCTGGGGAGCTGTTTTTT
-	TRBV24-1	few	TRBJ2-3	CATSGRNTLTDTQYF	TGTGCCACCAGTGGTCGGAACACGCTCACAGATACGCAGTATTTT
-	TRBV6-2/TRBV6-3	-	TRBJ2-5	CASSYRGAAQETQYF	TGTGCCAGCAGTTACAGAGGGGCAGCTCAAGAGACCCAGTACTTC
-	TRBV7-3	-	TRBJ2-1	CASSYGRVSDNEQFF	TGTGCCAGCAGTTACGGGAGAGTTAGCGACAATGAGCAGTTCTTC
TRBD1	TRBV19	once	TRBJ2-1	CASTRQGAIYNEQFF	TGTGCCAGTACCCGGCAGGGGGCTATTTACAATGAGCAGTTCTTC
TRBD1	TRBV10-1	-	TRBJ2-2	CASSVTGLTGELFF	TGCGCCAGCAGTGTGACAGGGCTCACCGGGGAGCTGTTTTTT
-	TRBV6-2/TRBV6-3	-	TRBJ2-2	CASSYFPVWTAGGELFF	TGTGCCAGCAGTTACTTTCCCGTATGGACCGCGGGGGGGGAGCTGTTTTTT